This TCR beta chain was captured in a study of STAT5B mutations in CD4+ large granular lymphocyte leukemia. CDR1 and CDR2 from the germline V gene are SQVTM and ANQGSEA. V gave up 5 bases and J gave up 1 base; unmatched junction bases: 9. The CDR3 contains 15 residues. Sequenced by immunoSEQ multiplex PCR; TCRdb stores in-frame clones only, minus some. The sample shows 25,000 to 35,000 clones, roughly 79% of them seen only once. The TCR sequence derives from a human donor in good health. Sequencing was performed on CD4+ T cells from blood buffy coats. This chain uses TRBV29-1 with TRBJ2-5; 8 nucleotides line up with TRBD2. CDR3 amino acids: CSVSKAGDPQETQYF. In DNA, the CDR3 is TGCAGCGTTTCGAAAGCGGGAGACCCCCAAGAGACCCAGTACTTC.